This TCR beta chain was sequenced during a study of shared clonotypes between healthy human individuals. This CDR3 spans 11 amino acids. Germline-derived CDR1 and CDR2 are SGHVS and FQNEAQ. About this clone: No antigen is known for it. A clone one base away is much larger, so this may be a read error.

Data came from immunoSEQ multiplex PCR; TCRdb stores just in-frame clones and leaves some out. Among just under 350,000 clones listed, around 67% were seen once. Study observations and caveats: Researchers sampled only blood; tissue repertoires likely differ. Though the depth was large, rarefaction showed that sorted-subset sequencing was incomplete.

Sequences were obtained from memory CD4+ T cells sorted from blood. The subset is: CD45RA-negative fraction. The chain carries TRBV7-8 and TRBJ2-1, with D uncertain. The clonotype comes from a man under 40 in good health. The CDR3 nucleotides read TGTGCCAGCAGCTCCGACAATGAGCAGTTCTTC. This gives the protein CASSSDNEQFF.